One and the same sample provided the 9 T cell receptor beta chains below, sequenced in a study of patients and donors after allogeneic stem cell transplantation. One entry per CDR3 protein, called by TCRdb with MiXCR from the RT-PCR reads. The sample lists 900,000 to 1,000,000 distinct CDR3 sequences; 15% to 20% were seen once. Material: blood, either unsorted or a sorted T cell fraction (not recorded which). These receptors were obtained from a human donor who was either an allogeneic HSCT recipient or a stem cell or donor lymphocyte infusion donor (not recorded which). It is not recorded whose cells these are; they may come from a transplant donor.

This clonotype was seen at least ten times. The V and J genes are TRBV12-3 or TRBV12-4 and TRBJ2-7; 16 nucleotides agree with TRBD2. The CDR3 length is 15 residues. V was clipped by 5 bases and J by 6 bases; unmatched bases: 4. CDR3 residues: CASSVGLAGGGEQYF. The DNA of the CDR3 is TGTGCCAGCAGTGTGGGACTAGCGGGAGGGGGCGAGCAGTACTTC.

Ten or more counts support this clonotype. The chain employs TRBV12-3 or TRBV12-4 and TRBJ1-2, with D unresolved. Between the trimmed V and J ends, which lost 5 bases and 6 bases, there was a span of 22 bases. The CDR3 sequence is 16 residues long. CDR3 residues: CASSRVAEIHTDGYTF. CDR3 DNA: TGTGCCAGCAGTAGGGTTGCGGAGATCCATACCGATGGCTACACCTTC.

V and J are TRBV5-1 and TRBJ2-1; TRBD2 aligns across 8 bases. Germline trimming cut 3 bases from V and 6 bases from J; bases unmatched to any gene: 8. Germline loops: CDR1 SGHRS, CDR2 YFSETQ. The CDR3 spans 15 residues. CDR3 nucleotides: TGCGCCAGCAGCTCTCGGACTAGCTTTTCCAATGAGCAGTTCTTC. Translation gives CASSSRTSFSNEQFF.

V gene TRBV5-1 combines with J gene TRBJ2-7; D may be TRBD2 (6 bases). This CDR3 spans 15 amino acids. Trimming pared 2 bases from V and 2 bases from J, leaving 14 bases between. Germline-derived CDR1 and CDR2 are SGHRS and YFSETQ. CDR3 sequence: CASSLLSSATYEQYF. CDR3 nucleotides: TGCGCCAGCAGCTTACTCTCTAGCGCAACCTACGAGCAGTACTTC.

This chain connects TRBV12-3 or TRBV12-4 to TRBJ1-5; D is perhaps TRBD1 (5 bases). The germline V and J ends were trimmed by 2 bases and 9 bases, with 8 bases remaining between them. This CDR3 spans 12 amino acids. This CDR3 reads CASSLKGMPQHF. Here the CDR3 DNA reads TGTGCCAGCAGTTTAAAGGGGATGCCCCAGCATTTT.

This clonotype was recorded a few times. The J gene is TRBJ2-7, the V gene TRBV12-3 or TRBV12-4, with D tentatively TRBD1 (5 bases). This CDR3 has 13 amino acids. The V end was cut by 7 bases, the J end by 3 bases, with 13 bases between. The chain's CDR3 is CASTIGALYEQYF. CDR3 sequence (DNA): TGTGCCAGCACGATAGGGGCCCTCTACGAGCAGTACTTC.

Only one count was recorded for this clonotype. V is TRBV20-1 and J is TRBJ2-7; 10 positions agree with TRBD2. The CDR3 is 15 amino acids. V shed 3 bases, J shed 3 bases, and the junction held 8 bases outside the gene matches. The V gene's germline CDR1 is DFQATT and CDR2 SNEGSKA (reference sequence). CDR3 region: CSASVGTSEYYEQYF. CDR3 sequence (DNA): TGCAGTGCTAGTGTCGGGACTAGCGAGTACTACGAGCAGTACTTC.

This clonotype came up a few times. The chain links TRBV29-1 to TRBJ2-6; no firm D call. Germline CDR1 and CDR2: SQVTM and ANQGSEA. The CDR3 sequence is 14 residues long. V was cut by 6 bases and J by 0 bases, with 9 bases left in between. In DNA, the CDR3 is TGCAGCGTGGCCGTTGACTCTGGGGCCAACGTCCTGACTTTC. Translating it yields CSVAVDSGANVLTF.

This clonotype was seen repeatedly, ten times or more. The J gene is TRBJ2-3, the V gene TRBV29-1; 8 bases are a match to TRBD1. CDR3 length: 14 amino acids. Losses at the gene ends were 3 bases for V and 5 bases for J; bases not matched to a gene: 7. The germline gives CDR1 SQVTM, CDR2 ANQGSEA. The CDR3 spells CSVDDRGTGDTQYF. CDR3 nucleotide sequence: TGCAGCGTTGACGACAGGGGTACGGGAGATACGCAGTATTTT.